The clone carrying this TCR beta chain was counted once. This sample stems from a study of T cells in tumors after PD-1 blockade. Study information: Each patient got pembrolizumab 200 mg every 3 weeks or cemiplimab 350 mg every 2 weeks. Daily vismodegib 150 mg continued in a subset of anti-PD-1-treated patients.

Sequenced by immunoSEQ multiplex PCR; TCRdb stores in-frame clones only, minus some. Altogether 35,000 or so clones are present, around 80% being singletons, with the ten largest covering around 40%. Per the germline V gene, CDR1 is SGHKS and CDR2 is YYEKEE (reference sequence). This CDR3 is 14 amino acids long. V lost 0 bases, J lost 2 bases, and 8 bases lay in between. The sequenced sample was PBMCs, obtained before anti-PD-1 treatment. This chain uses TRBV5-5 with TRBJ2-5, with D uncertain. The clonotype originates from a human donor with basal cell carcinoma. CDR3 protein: CASSLGARQETQYF. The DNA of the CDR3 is TGTGCCAGCAGCTTGGGGGCTAGACAAGAGACCCAGTACTTC.